The entry below describes one T cell receptor beta chain. Libraries were prepared by immunoSEQ multiplex PCR; TCRdb keeps only in-frame clonotypes and omits some of them. Found here are around 99,000 clones, less than 95% of them singletons; the top ten hold 4% to 4.5%. This record comes from a study of control samples from healthy donors and cancer patients. Germline V gives CDR1 SGHAT, CDR2 FQNNGV. The CDR3 covers 16 residues. The V segment lost 1 base and the J segment 7 bases; nucleotides outside the gene matches: 11. The rearrangement links TRBV11-2 to TRBJ1-1; 8 bases are shared with TRBD1. Sequenced material: blood. The source of this sequence is a human donor in good health. The donor label of this sample is uncertain. The CDR3 loop is CASSLVVVAGQGEAFF. The CDR3 DNA follows: TGTGCCAGCAGCTTAGTAGTAGTAGCCGGACAGGGTGAAGCTTTCTTT.